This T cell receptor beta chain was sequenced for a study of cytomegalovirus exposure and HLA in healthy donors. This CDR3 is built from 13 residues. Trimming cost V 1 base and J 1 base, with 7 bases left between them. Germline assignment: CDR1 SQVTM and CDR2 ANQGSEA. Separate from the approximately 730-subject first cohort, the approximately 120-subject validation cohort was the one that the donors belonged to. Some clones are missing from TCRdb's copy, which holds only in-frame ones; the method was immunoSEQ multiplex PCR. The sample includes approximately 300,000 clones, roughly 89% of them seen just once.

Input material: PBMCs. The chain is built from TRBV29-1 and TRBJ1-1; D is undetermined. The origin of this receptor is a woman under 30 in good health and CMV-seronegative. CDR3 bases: TGCAGCGTTGAAGTACAAGAGAACACTGAAGCTTTCTTT. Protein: CSVEVQENTEAFF.